These T cell receptor beta chains were read from a single sample in a study of T cells in Graves' hyperthyroidism and ophthalmopathy. TCRdb re-analysed the multiplex PCR reads in MiXCR, keeping a single row per CDR3 protein. Altogether over 300,000 distinct CDR3 sequences are present, over 11% being singletons, with the ten largest covering approximately 11%. The sample comprised blood. These receptors came from a woman aged 55-70 years with Graves' hyperthyroidism. The CDR3 runs from the conserved cysteine through the conserved F or W. The D gene is left open where the match is weak. A row's size may be missing; if present it is once, few, many or a size class.

>many|TRBD2|TRBV11-2|TRBJ2-1
CASSSPLERGRSYNEQFF
TGTGCCAGCAGCTCCCCCTTAGAGCGGGGACGCTCCTACAATGAGCAGTTCTTC
>many|.|TRBV12-3/TRBV12-4|TRBJ2-6
CASSLGPRGANVLTF
TGTGCCAGCAGTTTGGGGCCTCGGGGGGCCAACGTCCTGACTTTC
>.|TRBD2|TRBV20-1|TRBJ2-1
CSATGLASGFNEQFF
TGCAGTGCTACGGGCTTGGCTAGCGGATTCAATGAGCAGTTCTTC
>many|.|TRBV20-1|TRBJ2-7
CSARVSVYEQYF
TGCAGTGCTAGAGTAAGCGTCTACGAGCAGTACTTC
>.|TRBD2|TRBV11-3|TRBJ2-1
CASSFGEGTEQFF
TGTGCCAGCAGCTTCGGGGAGGGCACCGAGCAGTTCTTC
>.|.|TRBV12-3/TRBV12-4|TRBJ2-2
CASSLTSPGELFF
TGTGCCAGCAGCCTCACTAGCCCCGGGGAGCTGTTTTTT
>.|.|TRBV3-1|TRBJ2-5
CASSQTRVTQYF
TGTGCCAGCAGCCAGACAAGGGTGACCCAGTACTTC
>few|TRBD1|TRBV10-3|TRBJ2-7
CAISSGTVTYEQYF
TGTGCCATCAGCTCCGGGACAGTAACCTACGAGCAGTACTTC
>.|.|TRBV18|TRBJ2-5
CARSPSGETQYF
TGTGCCCGCTCACCATCTGGAGAGACCCAGTACTTC
>many|.|TRBV7-7|TRBJ2-3
CASSLGDGTTDTQYF
TGTGCTAGCAGCTTAGGGGACGGGACCACAGATACGCAGTATTTT
>many|.|TRBV6-1|TRBJ2-5
CASSERLGANQETQYF
TGTGCCAGCAGTGAAAGGTTGGGGGCTAACCAAGAGACCCAGTACTTC
>many|.|TRBV2|TRBJ1-2
CASRAAPNYGYTF
TGTGCCAGCAGAGCGGCCCCTAACTATGGCTACACCTTC
>once|TRBD1|TRBV7-6|TRBJ2-3
CASGRQGSVDTQYF
TGTGCCAGCGGCAGACAGGGGTCTGTGGATACGCAGTATTTT
>many|TRBD1|TRBV7-6|TRBJ1-1
CASSPRQGGNTEAFF
TGTGCCAGCAGCCCCAGACAGGGAGGGAACACTGAAGCTTTCTTT
>many|.|TRBV18|TRBJ2-1
CASSPPRPNEQFF
TGTGCCAGCTCACCACCTCGCCCGAATGAGCAGTTCTTC
>many|TRBD1|TRBV20-1|TRBJ2-7
CSASGQGVSYEQYF
TGCAGTGCTAGTGGTCAGGGGGTCTCCTACGAGCAGTACTTC
>many|.|TRBV30|TRBJ1-1
CAWTKMNTEAFF
TGTGCCTGGACAAAAATGAACACTGAAGCTTTCTTT
>many|.|TRBV10-2|TRBJ1-5
CASSEISGMKQPQHF
TGCGCCAGCAGTGAGATATCCGGGATGAAGCAGCCCCAGCATTTT
>many|TRBD2|TRBV2|TRBJ2-1
CASSPSVAGGGNEQFF
TGTGCCAGCAGCCCCTCCGTAGCGGGGGGAGGTAATGAGCAGTTCTTC
>many|TRBD2|TRBV28|TRBJ2-1
CASSLLGTSGSDEQFF
TGTGCCAGCAGTTTATTGGGGACTAGCGGGAGTGATGAGCAGTTCTTC
>.|TRBD2|TRBV6-1|TRBJ2-7
CASSEATSGDYEQYF
TGTGCCAGCAGTGAAGCTACTAGCGGGGACTACGAGCAGTACTTC
>many|TRBD2|TRBV11-2|TRBJ2-1
CASTLAGVPYNEQFF
TGTGCCAGCACCCTAGCGGGAGTCCCCTACAATGAGCAGTTCTTC
>many|.|TRBV9|TRBJ1-2
CASSYGRSPYGYTF
TGTGCCAGCAGCTACGGACGGAGCCCCTATGGCTACACCTTC
>many|.|TRBV29-1|TRBJ2-3
CSVEGNADTQYF
TGCAGCGTTGAAGGAAATGCAGATACGCAGTATTTT
>few|TRBD2|TRBV20-1|TRBJ2-7
CSASKLAGGPYEQYF
TGCAGTGCTAGCAAACTAGCGGGAGGGCCCTACGAGCAGTACTTC
>many|.|TRBV7-2|TRBJ2-1
CASSTHNEQFF
TGTGCCAGCAGCACCCACAATGAGCAGTTCTTC
>many|TRBD2|TRBV11-2|TRBJ2-1
CASSLPLAGVNEQFF
TGTGCCAGCAGCTTACCCCTAGCGGGAGTTAATGAGCAGTTCTTC
>few|TRBD1|TRBV18|TRBJ1-5
CASSSGQPRGGPQHF
TGTGCCAGCTCATCGGGACAGCCCCGGGGCGGGCCCCAGCATTTT
>many|TRBD1|TRBV19|TRBJ1-5
CASSDPGQGSHQPQHF
TGTGCCAGTAGTGATCCGGGACAGGGGTCCCATCAGCCCCAGCATTTT
>.|TRBD1|TRBV18|TRBJ1-6
CASSPGTGVHSPLHF
TGTGCCAGCTCACCAGGGACAGGGGTACATTCACCCCTCCACTTT
>many|.|TRBV27|TRBJ2-7
CASSLSRGPSYEQYF
TGTGCCAGCAGTTTAAGCCGGGGACCCTCCTACGAGCAGTACTTC
>.|TRBD1|TRBV20-1|TRBJ2-2
CSARRDRRTGELFF
TGCAGTGCTAGAAGGGACAGGCGCACCGGGGAGCTGTTTTTT
>many|TRBD1|TRBV11-3|TRBJ2-1
CASSPRDRSYNEQFF
TGTGCCAGCAGCCCCCGGGACAGATCCTACAATGAGCAGTTCTTC
>many|.|TRBV6-1|TRBJ2-5
CASSNSMYQETQYF
TGTGCCAGCAGTAATTCGATGTACCAAGAGACCCAGTACTTC
>many|.|TRBV20-1|TRBJ1-1
CSAVLIHEAFF
TGCAGTGCCGTATTGATACACGAAGCTTTCTTT
>.|.|TRBV24-1|TRBJ2-1
CATSDPGLAGRFNEQFF
TGTGCCACCAGTGATCCAGGGCTGGCGGGACGGTTCAATGAGCAGTTCTTC
>.|TRBD1|TRBV5-1|TRBJ1-2
CASSPGTGTGYTF
TGCGCCAGCAGCCCCGGGACAGGAACTGGCTACACCTTC
>.|TRBD2|TRBV3-1|TRBJ2-7
CASSQPGTSGRAYEQYF
TGTGCCAGCAGCCAACCCGGGACTAGCGGGAGGGCCTACGAGCAGTACTTC
>many|TRBD2|TRBV28|TRBJ2-3
CASSFPMMAGLAGDPFTDTQYF
TGTGCCAGCAGTTTCCCCATGATGGCGGGACTAGCGGGAGACCCTTTCACAGATACGCAGTATTTT
>many|.|TRBV2|TRBJ1-4
CASRTQGTNEKLFF
TGTGCCAGCAGAACACAGGGAACTAATGAAAAACTGTTTTTT
>many|.|TRBV27|TRBJ1-1
CASSFASTYTEAFF
TGTGCCAGCAGTTTCGCATCGACTTACACTGAAGCTTTCTTT
>.|TRBD1|TRBV19|TRBJ1-2
CASRIRQGADGYTF
TGTGCCAGTAGGATCCGACAGGGGGCTGATGGCTACACCTTC
>.|TRBD2|TRBV12-3/TRBV12-4|TRBJ2-3
CASSLGGAGVNADTQYF
TGTGCCAGCAGTTTAGGAGGGGCGGGGGTGAATGCAGATACGCAGTATTTT
>.|.|TRBV4-1|TRBJ1-1
CASSHGQRGEAFF
TGCGCCAGCAGCCACGGCCAGCGGGGTGAAGCTTTCTTT
>.|.|TRBV30|TRBJ2-7
CAWSPAQGEQYF
TGTGCCTGGAGTCCAGCACAGGGCGAGCAGTACTTC
>many|TRBD2|TRBV12-3/TRBV12-4|TRBJ2-7
CASSFSSGRPGNEQYF
TGTGCCAGCAGTTTTTCTAGCGGGAGGCCCGGGAACGAGCAGTACTTC